This T cell receptor (beta chain) was sequenced for a study of blood T cell repertoires in COVID-19. The assay was immunoSEQ multiplex PCR, and TCRdb's table has in-frame clones only and misses some. This sample has over 150,000 clones, with about 83% found just once. Germline V gene data show CDR1 as SQVTM and CDR2 as ANQGSEA. V lost 1 base and J lost 3, with 16 bases in between. This CDR3 region has 15 residues. The chain joins TRBV29-1 to TRBJ2-7; TRBD1 is a possible D gene (6 bases). Sequences were obtained from peripheral blood. The receptor was isolated from a woman aged 18-29 years who had recovered from COVID-19. In nucleotides, the CDR3 is TGCAGCGTTGAAGTTGGTAGGGACATCCTCTACGAGCAGTACTTC. Residues: CSVEVGRDILYEQYF.